Each of the 15 T cell receptor beta chains below was sequenced from the same sample in a study of shared clonotypes between healthy human individuals. Sequencing was performed with immunoSEQ multiplex PCR; in TCRdb, only in-frame clones are kept and a portion is missing. The data show about 490,000 clones, 65% to 80% seen once. The sample comprised PBMCs. The receptors derive from a woman in her thirties or forties in good health. Some clones in this sample may be carry-over from other donors' samples.

The gene calls are TRBV11-2 and TRBJ1-5, with a possible D match to TRBD1 (5 bases). Trimming took 2 bases from V and 2 from J, leaving 10 bases between them. The CDR3 length is 15 residues. CDR1 and CDR2 (germline): SGHAT, FQNNGV. CDR3 in amino acids: CASSLLGGGNQPQHF. DNA for the CDR3: TGTGCCAGCAGCTTATTGGGGGGGGGCAATCAGCCCCAGCATTTT. Variable domain in full (rest from reference TRBV11-2 and TRBJ1-5): EAGVAQSPRYKIIEKRQSVAFWCNPISGHATLYWYQQILGQGPKLLIQFQNNGVVDDSQLPKDRFSAERLKGVDSTLKIQPAKLEDSAVYLCASSLLGGGNQPQHFGDGTRLSIL.

The chain carries TRBV6-1 and TRBJ1-2; D gene uncertain. The CDR3 has 14 amino acids. Germline V gene data show CDR1 as MNHNS and CDR2 as SASEGT. V shed 2 bases and J shed 5 bases, with 12 bases lying between them. The CDR3, as DNA: TGTGCCAGCAGTGAACATGGCCGGTGGTATGGCTACACCTTC. Translation gives CASSEHGRWYGYTF.

The genes are TRBV28 and TRBJ1-5; D remains unclear. The CDR3 has 13 residues. The germline V gene encodes CDR1 MDHEN and CDR2 SYDVKM. Trimming left V 1 base short and J 6 bases short, with 7 bases between. The CDR3 coding sequence is TGTGCCAGCAGTTTATTTCCCATTCAGCCCCAGCATTTT. The encoded protein is CASSLFPIQPQHF.

This clone was seen repeatedly, ten times or more. This chain links TRBV11-3 with TRBJ2-3; tentative D call: TRBD1 (6 bases). The CDR3 has 14 amino acids. Trimming pared 5 bases from V and 2 bases from J, leaving 11 bases between. Germline values: CDR1 SGHNT, CDR2 YENEEA. CDR3 region: CASSLGGTTDTQYF. CDR3 coding DNA: TGTGCCAGCAGCCTAGGGGGAACCACAGATACGCAGTATTTT.

V is TRBV6-6 and J is TRBJ2-5; 11 nucleotides line up with TRBD1. The last part of the DNA fits TRBJ2-7 better; the J call may be wrong. CDR1 and CDR2 from the germline V gene are MNHNY and SVGAGI (reference sequence). The CDR3 length is 15 residues. The CDR3 loop reads CASRSGQGAAYEQYF. CDR3 coding DNA: TGTGCCAGCAGATCTGGACAGGGGGCAGCCTACGAGCAGTACTTC.

The chain employs TRBV30 and TRBJ1-1; TRBD1 matches at 9 bases. After removal of 2 bases from V and 5 bases from J, the junction contained 6 bases not matched to a gene. The CDR3 sequence is 14 residues long. Germline V lookup: CDR1 GTSNPN, CDR2 SVGIG (reference sequence). The CDR3 spells CAWSNRGRLTEAFF. As DNA, the CDR3 is TGTGCCTGGAGTAACAGGGGGCGGTTAACTGAAGCTTTCTTT.

This chain joins TRBV12-5 and TRBJ2-1, with 9 bases fitting TRBD2. Germline CDR1 is LGHNT and CDR2 is FRNRAP. V lost 9 bases to trimming and J lost 9 bases; unmatched junction nucleotides: 18. This CDR3 is 16 amino acids long. CDR3 nucleotide sequence: TGTGCTAGCGGACCGGGATGGCGGGAGGGCCGGAGTGAGCAGTTCTTC. It specifies CASGPGWREGRSEQFF.

The chain links TRBV12-2 to TRBJ2-3. TRBV12-2 is noted as a pseudogene. CDR3 length: 16 amino acids. The CDR3 here is CASRPAGGDSTDTQYF. The CDR3 DNA is TGTGCAAGTCGCCCAGCAGGTGGGGATAGCACAGATACGCAGTATTTT.

V usage is TRBV25-1 and J usage is TRBJ2-1; 12 bases fit TRBD2. The CDR3 extends over 12 amino acids. Germline V gene data show CDR1 as MGHDK and CDR2 as SYGVNS. Losses at the gene ends were 3 bases for V and 12 bases for J; bases not matched to a gene: 0. CDR3 residues: CASSETSGRQFF. CDR3 in DNA: TGTGCCAGCAGTGAGACTAGCGGGAGGCAGTTCTTC.

This clone was seen many times. V gene TRBV6-1 combines with J gene TRBJ2-5; 11 nucleotides agree with TRBD1. This CDR3 has 15 amino acids. Germline V gene lookup returns CDR1 MNHNS and CDR2 SASEGT. Trimming took 8 bases from V and 2 from J; bases not matched to a gene: 7. CDR3 protein: CASADGTGGQETQYF. The CDR3 bases are TGTGCCAGCGCGGACGGGACAGGGGGACAAGAGACCCAGTACTTC.

The genes are TRBV6-4 and TRBJ2-3; 8 bases line up with TRBD2. Per germline, CDR1 MRHNA and CDR2 SNTAGT. After removal of 6 bases from V and 5 bases from J, the junction contained 10 bases not matched to a gene. This CDR3 has 15 amino acids. The chain's CDR3 is CASSKKAGAGDTQYF. The CDR3 DNA follows: TGTGCCAGCAGCAAAAAAGCGGGGGCCGGAGATACGCAGTATTTT.

The chain has TRBV6-6 and TRBJ2-7; 8 bases map to TRBD1. Germline V gene data show CDR1 as MNHNY and CDR2 as SVGAGI (reference sequence). The junction had 8 bases not matched to a gene; V was cut back by 4 bases and J by 3 bases. This CDR3 is built from 15 residues. CDR3 loop: CASSSPDRAVYEQYF. CDR3 nucleotide sequence: TGTGCCAGCAGTTCCCCGGACAGGGCGGTCTACGAGCAGTACTTC.

V gene TRBV10-3 combines with J gene TRBJ1-2; D unresolved. The CDR3 length is 14 residues. Germline CDR1 ENHRY, CDR2 SYGVKD. V shed 6 bases and J shed 0 bases, with 11 bases lying between them. CDR3 sequence: CAISKTATNYGYTF. DNA for the CDR3: TGTGCCATCAGCAAGACGGCGACTAACTATGGCTACACCTTC.

The rearrangement joins TRBV7-9 to TRBJ2-2; tentatively, D is TRBD2 (6 bases). V was clipped by 11 bases and J by 4 bases, with 11 bases between them. CDR1 is SEHNR, CDR2 FQNEAQ, per germline (reference sequence). CDR3 length equals 12 residues. CDR3 sequence: CAATGVTGELFF. CDR3 DNA: TGTGCCGCCACGGGGGTCACCGGGGAGCTGTTTTTT.

The sample holds one count of this clone. This chain joins TRBV28 and TRBJ2-7, with TRBD1 matching 8 bases. The germline gives CDR1 MDHEN, CDR2 SYDVKM. The CDR3 is made up of 14 amino acids. With V trimmed by 5 bases and J by 4 bases, 7 bases remained unmatched. CDR3 protein: CASSPLDRAYEQYF. The CDR3 nucleotides are TGTGCCAGCAGTCCCCTGGACAGGGCTTACGAGCAGTACTTC.